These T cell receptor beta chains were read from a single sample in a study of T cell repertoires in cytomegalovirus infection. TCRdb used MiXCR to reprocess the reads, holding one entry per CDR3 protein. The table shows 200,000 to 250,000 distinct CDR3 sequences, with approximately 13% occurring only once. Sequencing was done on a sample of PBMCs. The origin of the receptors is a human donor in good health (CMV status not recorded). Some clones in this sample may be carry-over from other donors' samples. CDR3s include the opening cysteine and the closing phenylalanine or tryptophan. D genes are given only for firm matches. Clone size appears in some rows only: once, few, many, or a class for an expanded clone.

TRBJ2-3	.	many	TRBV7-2	CASSLQKSSTDTQYF	TGTGCCAGCAGCTTGCAGAAATCTAGCACAGATACGCAGTATTTT
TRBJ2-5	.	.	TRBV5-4	CASSADWGAQETQYF	TGTGCCAGCAGCGCTGATTGGGGAGCCCAAGAGACCCAGTACTTC
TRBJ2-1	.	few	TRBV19	CASSATGTFYEQFF	TGTGCCAGTAGTGCGACCGGGACCTTCTATGAGCAGTTCTTC
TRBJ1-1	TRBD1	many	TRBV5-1	CASSRTGPNTEAFF	TGCGCCAGCAGCCGGACAGGGCCGAACACTGAAGCTTTCTTT
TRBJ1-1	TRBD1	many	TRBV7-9	CASSSRQGTEAFF	TGTGCCAGCAGTTCACGACAGGGAACTGAAGCTTTCTTT
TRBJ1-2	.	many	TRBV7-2	CASSPTVTNYGYTF	TGTGCCAGCAGCCCGACAGTAACTAACTATGGCTACACCTTC
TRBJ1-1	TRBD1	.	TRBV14	CASSRPGQGGTEAFF	TGTGCCAGCAGCCGCCCGGGACAGGGGGGCACTGAAGCTTTCTTT
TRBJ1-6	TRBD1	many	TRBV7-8	CASSLGGTGESPLHF	TGTGCCAGCAGCTTAGGTGGGACAGGGGAATCACCCCTCCACTTT
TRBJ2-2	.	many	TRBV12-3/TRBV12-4	CASSPDRSTGELFF	TGTGCCAGCAGTCCCGACAGGTCCACCGGGGAGCTGTTTTTT
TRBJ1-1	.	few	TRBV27	CASTDRGQLTEAFF	TGTGCCAGTACGGATAGGGGACAACTCACTGAAGCTTTCTTT
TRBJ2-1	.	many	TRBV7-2	CASSLGEVEQFF	TGTGCCAGCAGCTTAGGCGAAGTCGAGCAGTTCTTC
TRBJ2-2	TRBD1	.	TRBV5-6	CASSLRTGTNTGELFF	TGTGCCAGCAGCCTACGGACAGGGACGAACACCGGGGAGCTGTTTTTT
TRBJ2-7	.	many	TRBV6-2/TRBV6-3	CASSYQPPGEQYF	TGTGCCAGCAGTTACCAACCCCCCGGCGAGCAGTACTTC
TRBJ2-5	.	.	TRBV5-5	CASSFASGQETQYF	TGTGCCAGCAGCTTCGCCTCGGGCCAAGAGACCCAGTACTTC
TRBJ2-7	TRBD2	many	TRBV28	CASTLGREAVYEQYF	TGTGCCAGCACCTTGGGGCGGGAGGCAGTCTACGAGCAGTACTTC
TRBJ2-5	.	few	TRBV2	CASSATSGFETQYF	TGTGCCAGCAGTGCAACCTCCGGGTTTGAGACCCAGTACTTC
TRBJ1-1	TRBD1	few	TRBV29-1	CSVVRQGQVGNTEAFF	TGCAGCGTTGTAAGACAGGGCCAAGTGGGGAACACTGAAGCTTTCTTT
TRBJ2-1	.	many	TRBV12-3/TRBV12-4	CASSLGGGHYNEQFF	TGTGCCAGCAGTTTAGGGGGTGGTCACTACAATGAGCAGTTCTTC
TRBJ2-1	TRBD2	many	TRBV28	CAGGSGWLGNEQFF	TGTGCCGGTGGTAGCGGGTGGCTGGGCAATGAGCAGTTCTTC
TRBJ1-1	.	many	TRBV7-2	CASSLDGGTEAFF	TGTGCCAGCAGCTTAGATGGGGGCACTGAAGCTTTCTTT
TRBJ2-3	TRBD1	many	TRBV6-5	CASSYSRAGGFSTDTQYF	TGTGCCAGCAGTTACTCGAGGGCAGGGGGTTTTTCCACAGATACGCAGTATTTT
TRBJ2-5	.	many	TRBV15	CATSRDTTGPGETQYF	TGTGCCACCAGCAGAGATACGACAGGCCCTGGAGAGACCCAGTACTTC
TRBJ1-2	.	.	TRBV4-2	CASSQVDYGYTF	TGTGCCAGCAGCCAAGTTGACTATGGCTACACCTTC
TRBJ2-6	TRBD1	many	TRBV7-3	CASSSDRAGANVLTF	TGTGCCAGCAGCTCGGACAGGGCTGGGGCCAACGTCCTGACTTTC
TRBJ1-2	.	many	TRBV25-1	CASSRGGSSTYTF	TGTGCCAGCAGCCGAGGGGGGAGCTCTACCTACACCTTC
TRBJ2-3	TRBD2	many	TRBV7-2	CASSLDKREGTDTQYF	TGTGCCAGCAGCTTAGATAAGCGGGAGGGCACAGATACGCAGTATTTT
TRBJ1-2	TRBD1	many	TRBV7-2	CASSYAGTGGGYTF	TGTGCCAGCAGCTACGCCGGGACAGGGGGCGGCTACACCTTC
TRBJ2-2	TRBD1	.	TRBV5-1	CASSSQGALNTGELFF	TGCGCCAGCAGCTCACAGGGGGCTCTGAACACCGGGGAGCTGTTTTTT
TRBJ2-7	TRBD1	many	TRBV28	CASRPGTGGSEQYF	TGTGCCAGCAGACCCGGGACAGGGGGAAGCGAGCAGTACTTC
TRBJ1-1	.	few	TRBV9	CASSVEQGSEAFF	TGTGCCAGCAGCGTAGAACAGGGCTCTGAAGCTTTCTTT
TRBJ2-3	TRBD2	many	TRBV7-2	CASSPPSGQTDTQYF	TGTGCCAGCAGCCCGCCTAGCGGGCAGACAGATACGCAGTATTTT
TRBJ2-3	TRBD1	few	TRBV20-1	CSASPDGQGMDTQYF	TGCAGTGCTAGCCCCGATGGACAGGGGATGGATACGCAGTATTTT
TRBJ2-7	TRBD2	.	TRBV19	CASQHRTSEIYEQYF	TGTGCCAGCCAACACCGGACTAGCGAGATCTACGAGCAGTACTTC
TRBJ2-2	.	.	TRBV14	CASSLTGTGPIGTGELFF	TGTGCCAGCAGCCTCACTGGAACGGGCCCCATCGGGACCGGGGAGCTGTTTTTT
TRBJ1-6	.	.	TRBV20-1	CSARAGGLNSPLHF	TGCAGTGCTAGAGCGGGTGGACTAAATTCACCCCTCCACTTT
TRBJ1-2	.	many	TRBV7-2	CASSLSPGTYGYTF	TGTGCCAGCAGCTTAAGTCCGGGGACCTATGGCTACACCTTC
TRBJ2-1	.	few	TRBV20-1	CSARGLLNEQFF	TGCAGTGCTAGAGGCCTCCTTAATGAGCAGTTCTTC
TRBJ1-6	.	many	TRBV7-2	CASSLSGEVSPLHF	TGTGCCAGCAGCTTATCAGGGGAGGTTTCACCCCTCCACTTT
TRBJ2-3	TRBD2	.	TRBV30	CAWSHVPGLRFTDTQYF	TGTGCCTGGAGTCACGTACCGGGACTAAGATTCACAGATACGCAGTATTTT
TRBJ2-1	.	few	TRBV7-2	CASSLVADSGNEQFF	TGTGCCAGCAGCTTAGTGGCGGATTCGGGCAATGAGCAGTTCTTC
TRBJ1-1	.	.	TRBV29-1	CSVRFGHVGTEAFF	TGCAGCGTCCGGTTTGGCCACGTGGGCACTGAAGCTTTCTTT
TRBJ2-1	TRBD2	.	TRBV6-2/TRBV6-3	CASSYSTAGAEQFF	TGTGCCAGCAGTTATTCTACAGCGGGGGCTGAGCAGTTCTTC
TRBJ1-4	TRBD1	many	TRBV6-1	CASSSGQAWANEKLFF	TGTGCCAGCAGTTCGGGACAGGCTTGGGCTAATGAAAAACTGTTTTTT
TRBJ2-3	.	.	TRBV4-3	CASSPGASETDTQYF	TGCGCCAGCAGTCCGGGCGCTAGCGAGACAGATACGCAGTATTTT
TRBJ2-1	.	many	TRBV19	CASSGTALSSYNEQFF	TGTGCCAGTAGCGGGACTGCCTTAAGCTCCTACAATGAGCAGTTCTTC